Sequencing of this TCR beta chain was carried out in a study of shared T cell receptors in the human thymus. Profiled with immunoSEQ multiplex PCR; TCRdb holds only in-frame clones, not every one. The top ten hold roughly 0.0089% of the sample, which has more than 550,000 clones, more than 75% seen once. The CDR3 is made up of 15 amino acids. Per the germline V gene, CDR1 is MDHEN and CDR2 is SYDVKM. The V and J ends lost 6 bases and 5 bases, in that order; junction bases with no gene match: 5. These data also featured in a second study, about human thymus T cells. That source notes: Corrective cardiac surgery supplied the resected thymus tissue. Across thymic and blood repertoires, the usage of V and J genes appeared to be biased.

The rearrangement joins TRBV28 to TRBJ2-3; 13 bases line up with TRBD2. The clonotype was recovered from a boy in the first two years of life with a congenital heart defect. The sample taken for sequencing was thymocytes. CDR3 region: CASRSTSGGEDTQYF. The CDR3 coding sequence is TGTGCCAGCAGGTCAACTAGCGGGGGGGAAGATACGCAGTATTTT.